The 15 T cell receptor beta chains below come from one sample, sequenced in a study of blood T cell repertoires in COVID-19. Sequencing was performed with immunoSEQ multiplex PCR; in TCRdb, only in-frame clones are kept and a portion is missing. The repertoire holds fewer than 200,000 clones, with 75% to 85% as singletons. The specimen was peripheral blood. The receptors derive from a woman between 35 and 50 years old with COVID-19, enrolled during active disease.

The rearrangement uses TRBV3-1 (or the pseudogene TRBV3-2) and TRBJ1-6, with a weak D call TRBD1 (5 bases). Looked up from germline, CDR1 is LGHDT and CDR2 is YNNKEL (reference sequence). The CDR3 extends over 14 amino acids. V gave up 2 bases and J gave up 7 bases, with 9 bases separating them. CDR3: CASSQPRVNSPLHF. The DNA of the CDR3 is TGTGCCAGCAGCCAACCCAGGGTAAATTCACCCCTCCACTTT.

The chain recombines TRBV7-9 with TRBJ2-1, with D possibly matching TRBD1 (6 bases). CDR1 and CDR2 from the germline V gene are SEHNR and FQNEAQ (reference sequence). CDR3 length: 16 residues. V was shortened by 0 bases and J by 2 bases, with 11 bases between the two germline ends. CDR3 residues: CASSLAAGVTYNEQFF. Here the CDR3 DNA reads TGTGCCAGCAGCTTAGCAGCAGGGGTTACCTACAATGAGCAGTTCTTC.

The chain has TRBV11-2 and TRBJ2-1, with D possibly matching TRBD1 (6 bases). Trimming left V 5 bases short and J 0 bases short, with 11 bases between. The CDR3 extends over 15 amino acids. Germline V gene lookup returns CDR1 SGHAT and CDR2 FQNNGV. The CDR3 region is CASSPGQSSYNEQFF. The DNA of the CDR3 is TGTGCCAGCAGCCCAGGACAGAGCTCCTACAATGAGCAGTTCTTC.

Only one count was recorded for this clone. This chain links TRBV19 with TRBJ2-3; tentative D call: TRBD2 (6 bases). Deletions cut 4 bases from V and 6 bases from J, with 14 bases between. Germline CDR1 is LNHDA and CDR2 is SQIVND (reference sequence). The CDR3 extends over 14 amino acids. The CDR3 sequence is CASSTGASQDTQYF. DNA of the CDR3: TGTGCCAGTAGTACGGGAGCCAGTCAGGATACGCAGTATTTT.

The chain recombines TRBV18 with TRBJ2-7; a possible D gene is TRBD1 (8 bases). Looked up from germline, CDR1 is KGHSH and CDR2 is LQKENI. This CDR3 comprises 16 residues. Between the trimmed V and J ends, which lost 3 bases and 7 bases, there was a span of 22 bases. The CDR3 DNA follows: TGTGCCAGCTCACCGCGGGGGACAGGTCGAATCGGAGAGCAGTACTTC. As protein: CASSPRGTGRIGEQYF.

The chain carries TRBV27 and TRBJ1-5, with D possibly being TRBD1 (5 bases). Germline CDR1 is MNHEY and CDR2 is SMNVEV (reference sequence). The CDR3 spans 14 residues. Trimming removed 3 bases from V and 3 bases from J, with 9 bases in between. CDR3 protein: CASSLGGFNQPQHF. CDR3 bases: TGTGCCAGCAGTTTGGGGGGGTTCAATCAGCCCCAGCATTTT.

The chain couples TRBV9 to TRBJ1-6; possibly TRBD1 for D (5 bases). The CDR3 extends over 16 amino acids. V lost 0 bases and J lost 4, with 11 bases in between. The germline V gene encodes CDR1 SGDLS and CDR2 YYNGEE. The chain's CDR3 is CASSVGAGNYNSPLHF. CDR3 DNA sequence: TGTGCCAGCAGCGTAGGGGCAGGGAATTATAATTCACCCCTCCACTTT.

The chain employs TRBV5-1 and TRBJ2-2; 7 bases match TRBD2. The trim removed 0 bases at V and 6 bases at J, leaving 5 bases unmatched. Germline values: CDR1 SGHRS, CDR2 YFSETQ. The CDR3 sequence is 15 residues long. The CDR3 is CASSLVAAGSGELFF. As DNA, the CDR3 is TGCGCCAGCAGCTTGGTGGCAGCGGGGTCCGGGGAGCTGTTTTTT.

CDR3 residues: CASSYGTSGFNEQFF. The CDR3 bases are TGTGCCAGCAGTTACGGGACTAGCGGGTTCAATGAGCAGTTCTTC. This sequence joins TRBV6-2 or TRBV6-3 and TRBJ2-1, with 12 bases aligning to TRBD2. The CDR3 consists of 15 residues. V shed 2 bases, J shed 6 bases, and the junction held 2 bases outside the gene matches. CDR1 and CDR2 from the germline V gene are MNHEY and SVGEGT.

The CDR3 bases are TGTGCCAGCAGCCCCTACAGGGTTGAGACCCAGTACTTC. Translating it yields CASSPYRVETQYF. The rearrangement joins TRBV7-9 to TRBJ2-5; possible D gene TRBD1, 6 bases. The V and J ends lost 5 bases and 5 bases respectively, with 12 bases between them. The CDR3 runs to 13 residues. Germline loops: CDR1 SEHNR, CDR2 FQNEAQ (reference sequence).

The rearrangement links TRBV10-1 to TRBJ2-7, with 7 bases identical to TRBD2. Germline assignment: CDR1 WNHNN and CDR2 SYGVQD (reference sequence). The CDR3 totals 13 residues. V gave up 4 bases and J gave up 5 bases; unmatched junction bases: 5. The CDR3 sequence: CASSAGGTNEQYF. CDR3 nucleotide sequence: TGCGCCAGCAGTGCTGGAGGGACTAACGAGCAGTACTTC.

As DNA, the CDR3 is TGCGCCAGCACGGTACAGGGCGGCAACATTCAGTACTTC. It translates to CASTVQGGNIQYF. The chain carries TRBV5-1 and TRBJ2-4, with D tentatively TRBD1 (6 bases). The CDR3 is made up of 13 amino acids. From germline, CDR1 is SGHRS and CDR2 YFSETQ. V was clipped by 6 bases and J by 7 bases, with 14 bases between them.

The chain couples TRBV6-5 to TRBJ1-4; 11 nucleotides agree with TRBD1. In germline, CDR1 is MNHEY, CDR2 SVGAGI. V lost 5 bases and J lost 7; bases outside the gene matches: 3. This CDR3 spans 14 amino acids. The CDR3 DNA sequence: TGTGCCAGCAGTCTGGACAGGGGGCTTGAAAAACTGTTTTTT. This codes for CASSLDRGLEKLFF.

The rearrangement joins TRBV30 to TRBJ2-2; 7 bases line up with TRBD1. This CDR3 spans 15 amino acids. V trimming: 3 bases; J trimming: 5 bases; junction bases outside the gene matches: 9. Germline lookup yields CDR1 GTSNPN and CDR2 SVGIG (reference sequence). CDR3 DNA: TGTGCCTGGAGGTTGCAGCACAGGGGAACCGGGGAGCTGTTTTTT. Its protein is CAWRLQHRGTGELFF. The whole variable domain, filled in from reference TRBV30 and TRBJ2-2, reads SQTIHQWPATLVQPVGSPLSLECTVEGTSNPNLYWYRQAAGRGLQLLFYSVGIGQISSEVPQNLSASRPQDRQFILSSKKLLLSDSGFYLCAWRLQHRGTGELFFGEGSRLTVL.

J is TRBJ1-1 and V is TRBV14, with a possible D match to TRBD1 (5 bases). The ends were cut back, 1 base at V and 4 bases at J, with 7 bases in the middle. The CDR3 consists of 13 residues. CDR1 and CDR2 (germline): SGHDN, FVKESK. The CDR3 sequence is CASSQGRGTEAFF. The DNA for the CDR3 is TGTGCCAGCAGCCAAGGAAGGGGCACTGAAGCTTTCTTT.